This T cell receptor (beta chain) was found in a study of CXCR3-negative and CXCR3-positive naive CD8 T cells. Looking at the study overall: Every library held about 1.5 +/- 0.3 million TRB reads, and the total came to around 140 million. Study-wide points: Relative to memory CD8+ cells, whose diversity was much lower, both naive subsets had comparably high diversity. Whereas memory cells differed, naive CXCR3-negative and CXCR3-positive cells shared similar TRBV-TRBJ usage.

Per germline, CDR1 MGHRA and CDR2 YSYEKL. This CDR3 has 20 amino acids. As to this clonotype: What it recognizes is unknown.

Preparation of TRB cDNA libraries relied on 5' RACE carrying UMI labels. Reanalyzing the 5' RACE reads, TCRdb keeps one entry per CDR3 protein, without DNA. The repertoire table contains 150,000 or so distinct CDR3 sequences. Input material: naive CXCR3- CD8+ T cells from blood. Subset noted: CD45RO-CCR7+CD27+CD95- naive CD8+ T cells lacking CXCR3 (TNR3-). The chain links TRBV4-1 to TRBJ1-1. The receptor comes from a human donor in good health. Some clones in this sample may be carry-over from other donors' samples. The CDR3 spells CASSQGTRRGGRWGNTEAFF.